These 19 T cell receptor beta chains came from one sample sequenced in a study of blood T cell repertoires in COVID-19. Here immunoSEQ multiplex PCR was the method, and the copy in TCRdb shows in-frame clones only, minus some. Of about 160,000 clones in the sample, just over 90% were seen once. Sequencing used peripheral blood. These receptors all come from a man younger than 35 with acute or convalescent COVID-19.

J is TRBJ1-1 and V is TRBV25-1; TRBD1 matches at 11 bases. Germline CDR1 and CDR2: MGHDK and SYGVNS. CDR3 length: 15 amino acids. The J segment lost 6 bases and the V segment lost 3 bases, leaving 6 bases of the junction unmatched. The CDR3 here is CASSDPWTGGAEAFF. Here the CDR3 DNA reads TGTGCCAGCAGTGACCCTTGGACAGGGGGCGCTGAAGCTTTCTTT.

This clone was detected a few times. J is TRBJ1-5 and V is TRBV18; no clear D gene. CDR3 length: 17 residues. V shed 1 base and J shed 0 bases, with 13 bases lying between them. In germline, CDR1 is KGHSH, CDR2 LQKENI. The CDR3 DNA sequence: TGTGCCAGCTCACCACTCGCAACGGGGATTAGCAATCAGCCCCAGCATTTT. Amino acid sequence: CASSPLATGISNQPQHF.

The gene calls are TRBV5-8 and TRBJ2-3, with D perhaps TRBD1 (5 bases). The V end was cut by 3 bases, the J end by 6 bases, with 8 bases between. The CDR3 runs to 12 residues. Germline V lookup: CDR1 SGHTS, CDR2 YDEGEE. The CDR3 loop is CASSSPGDTQYF. As DNA, the CDR3 is TGTGCCAGCAGCTCGCCAGGGGATACGCAGTATTTT.

The chain couples TRBV6-5 to TRBJ1-5, with TRBD1 matching over 10 bases. The CDR3 is 15 residues long. V trimming: 7 bases; J trimming: 3 bases; junction bases outside the gene matches: 6. Germline V gene sequence: CDR1 MNHEY, CDR2 SVGAGI. The CDR3 region has the DNA TGTGCCAGCATTCGGGACAGGGGAGACAATCAGCCCCAGCATTTT. It yields the protein CASIRDRGDNQPQHF.

The V gene is TRBV6-5, the J gene TRBJ1-2; D might be TRBD1 (6 bases). CDR1 is MNHEY, CDR2 SVGAGI, per germline. CDR3 length: 12 residues. V lost 8 bases to trimming and J lost 3 bases, with 10 bases between them. DNA of the CDR3: TGTGCCAGCGGGGGGGGCGACTATGGCTACACCTTC. This encodes CASGGGDYGYTF.

This chain links TRBV5-1 with TRBJ1-1; TRBD1 matches at 10 bases. There are 18 residues in the CDR3. Germline trimming cut 2 bases from V and 0 bases from J; bases unmatched to any gene: 10. The germline V gene has CDR1 SGHRS and CDR2 YFSETQ. The CDR3 loop reads CASSFKTGTGEMNTEAFF. The CDR3 nucleotides read TGCGCCAGCAGCTTTAAGACCGGGACAGGGGAAATGAACACTGAAGCTTTCTTT.

This rearrangement joins TRBV11-2 to TRBJ2-1, with a possible D match to TRBD2 (5 bases). The germline gives CDR1 SGHAT, CDR2 FQNNGV. The CDR3 has 13 amino acids. Trimming removed 2 bases at V and 8 bases at J, with 10 bases between. CDR3 amino acids: CASSLWQADEQFF. DNA of the CDR3: TGTGCCAGCAGCTTATGGCAAGCGGATGAGCAGTTCTTC.

The rearrangement uses TRBV28 and TRBJ2-3; a weak D match, TRBD2 (7 bases). V lost 2 bases to trimming and J lost 1 base, with 16 bases between them. Per germline, CDR1 MDHEN and CDR2 SYDVKM. The CDR3 is made up of 17 amino acids. The CDR3 sequence: CASSLIGGLLGTDTQYF. CDR3 bases: TGTGCCAGCAGTTTAATCGGGGGGCTGTTGGGCACAGATACGCAGTATTTT.

The V and J genes are TRBV9 and TRBJ1-3, with a possible D match to TRBD1 (5 bases). Germline CDR1 reads SGDLS; CDR2 reads YYNGEE. The CDR3 has 16 residues. Trimming removed 4 bases at V and 4 bases at J, with 18 bases between. The CDR3 DNA reads TGTGCCAGCAGCTCCCGGGCTCAGGGTATAGGAAACACCATATATTTT. Protein: CASSSRAQGIGNTIYF.

This clone was picked up one time. CDR3 loop: CASLNPYNEQFF. CDR3 DNA: TGTGCCAGCCTAAATCCCTACAATGAGCAGTTCTTC. This rearrangement joins TRBV5-5 to TRBJ2-1, with D hard to call. The V and J ends lost 7 bases and 2 bases respectively, with 7 bases between them. The CDR3 length is 12 residues. Germline V gene data show CDR1 as SGHKS and CDR2 as YYEKEE (reference sequence).

CDR3 bases: TGTGCCAGCAGTGACAGGGGGCGGACCACACCACGAAACACCGGGGAGCTGTTTTTT. Its translation: CASSDRGRTTPRNTGELFF. V gene TRBV2 combines with J gene TRBJ2-2, with 8 nucleotides matching TRBD1. Looked up from germline, CDR1 is SNHLY and CDR2 is FYNNEI. CDR3 size: 19 residues. With V trimmed by 3 bases and J by 2 bases, 14 bases remained unmatched.

The gene calls are TRBV19 and TRBJ1-5; D gene unclear. The length of the CDR3 is 13 residues. Trimming shortened V by 2 bases and J by 6 bases, and 8 bases separated the two germline ends. Germline lookup yields CDR1 LNHDA and CDR2 SQIVND (reference sequence). The CDR3 nucleotides are TGTGCCAGTAGTATAATGGGGAGTCAGCCCCAGCATTTT. Translated, it gives CASSIMGSQPQHF.

This chain connects TRBV19 to TRBJ1-2; 8 bases agree with TRBD1. Germline-derived CDR1 and CDR2 are LNHDA and SQIVND (reference sequence). The CDR3 is 15 residues long. The ends lost 5 bases at V and 4 bases at J; junction bases unmatched: 9. DNA for the CDR3: TGTGCCAGTAGTGCGGACAGGGTCAGGGGCTATGGCTACACCTTC. This codes for CASSADRVRGYGYTF.

V gene TRBV30 combines with J gene TRBJ1-2; D gene unclear. The CDR3 is 15 residues long. The germline CDR1 and CDR2 sequences are GTSNPN and SVGIG (reference sequence). V was cut by 3 bases and J by 4 bases, with 18 bases left in between. The CDR3 loop is CAWSPSPQLGYGYTF. The CDR3 DNA follows: TGTGCCTGGAGCCCTTCCCCGCAGCTAGGCTATGGCTACACCTTC.

The chain has TRBV19 and TRBJ2-7, with 10 bases fitting TRBD1. The CDR3 runs 15 residues. Per germline, CDR1 LNHDA and CDR2 SQIVND (reference sequence). The V and J ends lost 6 bases and 1 base, in that order; junction bases with no gene match: 6. The CDR3 nucleotides are TGTGCCAGTAGAGGGACAGGGGTAAGGTCCTACGAGCAGTACTTC. Translated: CASRGTGVRSYEQYF. Full variable domain (rest looked up from reference TRBV19 and TRBJ2-7): DGGITQSPKYLFRKEGQNVTLSCEQNLNHDAMYWYRQDPGQGLRLIYYSQIVNDFQKGDIAEGYSVSREKKESFPLTVTSAQKNPTAFYLCASRGTGVRSYEQYFGPGTRLTVT.

This rearrangement joins TRBV6-2 or TRBV6-3 to TRBJ2-4, with D perhaps matching TRBD1 (5 bases). The CDR3 loop spans 17 amino acids. The V and J ends lost 4 bases and 1 base respectively, with 17 bases between them. CDR1 and CDR2 from the germline V gene are MNHEY and SVGEGT. The CDR3 nucleotides are TGTGCCAGCAGTTCCCCAGGGTCCGCGGATGCCAAAAACATTCAGTACTTC. Translation: CASSSPGSADAKNIQYF.

This sequence joins TRBV10-1 and TRBJ2-7; 9 nucleotides agree with TRBD1. Germline V gene data show CDR1 as WNHNN and CDR2 as SYGVQD (reference sequence). The J segment lost 2 bases and the V segment lost 1 base, leaving 3 bases of the junction unmatched. CDR3 length equals 15 residues. CDR3 sequence reads: CASSEWTGDPYEQYF. The CDR3 DNA reads as TGCGCCAGCAGTGAGTGGACAGGGGATCCCTACGAGCAGTACTTC.

The chain links TRBV20-1 to TRBJ1-1; TRBD1 is a possible D gene (6 bases). CDR1 is DFQATT, CDR2 SNEGSKA, per germline (reference sequence). Trimming removed 3 bases from V and 1 base from J, with 27 bases in between. There are 19 residues in the CDR3. This CDR3 reads CSASQSSVGQTFSNTEAFF. The CDR3, as DNA: TGCAGTGCTAGTCAAAGCTCCGTTGGACAGACATTTTCGAACACTGAAGCTTTCTTT.

The genes are TRBV9 and TRBJ2-7, with a weak D call TRBD1 (6 bases). Germline CDR1 is SGDLS and CDR2 is YYNGEE. V lost 0 bases and J lost 3, with 22 bases in between. This CDR3 has 18 residues. The CDR3 DNA sequence: TGTGCCAGCAGCGTAGAGCCCGCCGGTACAGGGTTATTCTACGAGCAGTACTTC. Its translation: CASSVEPAGTGLFYEQYF.